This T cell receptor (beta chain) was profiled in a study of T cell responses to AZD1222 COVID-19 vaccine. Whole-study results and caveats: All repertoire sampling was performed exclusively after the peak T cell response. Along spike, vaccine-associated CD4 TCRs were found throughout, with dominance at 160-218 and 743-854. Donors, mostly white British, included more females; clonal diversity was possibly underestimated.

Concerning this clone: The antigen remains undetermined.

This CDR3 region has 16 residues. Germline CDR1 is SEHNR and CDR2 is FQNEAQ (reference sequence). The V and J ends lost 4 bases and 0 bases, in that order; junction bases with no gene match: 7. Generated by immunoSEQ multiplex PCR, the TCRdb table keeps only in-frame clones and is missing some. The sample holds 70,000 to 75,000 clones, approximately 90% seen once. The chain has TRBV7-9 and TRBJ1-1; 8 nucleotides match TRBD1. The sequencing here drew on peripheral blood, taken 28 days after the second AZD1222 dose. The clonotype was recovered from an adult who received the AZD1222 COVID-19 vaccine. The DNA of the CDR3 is TGTGCCAGCAGCTCGACGACAGGGGCTATGAACACTGAAGCTTTCTTT. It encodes CASSSTTGAMNTEAFF. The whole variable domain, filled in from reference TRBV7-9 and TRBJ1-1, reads DTGVSQNPRHKITKRGQNVTFRCDPISEHNRLYWYRQTLGQGPEFLTYFQNEAQLEKSRLLSDRFSAERPKGSFSTLEIQRTEQGDSAMYLCASSSTTGAMNTEAFFGQGTRLTVV.